The 21 T cell receptor beta chains below come from one sample, sequenced in a study of vaccination effects on CD4 cells after COVID-19. ViraFEST used viral peptide pools to expand antigen-specific CD4+ T cells before sequencing. Subsequent to a culture period of approximately 11 days, CD4+ T cells were isolated. No vaccinee had earlier SARS-CoV-2 infection, and nucleocapsid antibodies were negative. No cognate antigen is known for these TCRs. Profiling relied on immunoSEQ multiplex PCR, and the TCRdb table lists in-frame clones only, not all of them. Among about 55,000 clones, around 68% were seen once, and the ten largest hold around 18%. Sequenced material: CD4+ T cells from PBMCs cultured with SARS-CoV-2 spike peptides, taken before COVID-19 vaccination. The receptors shown here come from a human donor who received a COVID-19 vaccine.

This clone turned up a few times. This chain links TRBV5-1 with TRBJ2-7; 10 bases line up with TRBD1. In germline, CDR1 is SGHRS, CDR2 YFSETQ. V was clipped by 4 bases and J by 5 bases; unmatched bases: 9. The CDR3 covers 15 residues. CDR3 bases: TGCGCCAGCAGCCAAAAGACAGGGGGCTGGAACGAGCAGTACTTC. Its translation is CASSQKTGGWNEQYF.

This chain uses TRBV3-1 (or the pseudogene TRBV3-2) with TRBJ1-4, with 10 bases that match TRBD1. J gave up 0 bases and V 4 bases, and 2 bases lay outside the gene matches. The CDR3 totals 16 residues. Germline assignment: CDR1 LGHDT and CDR2 YNNKEL (reference sequence). CDR3 residues: CASSRQGAATNEKLFF. CDR3 nucleotides: TGTGCCAGCAGCCGACAGGGGGCTGCAACTAATGAAAAACTGTTTTTT.

This chain joins TRBV29-1 and TRBJ1-1; D gene unclear. Trimming removed 1 base from V and 0 bases from J, with 6 bases in between. This CDR3 spans 13 amino acids. The V gene's germline CDR1 is SQVTM and CDR2 ANQGSEA. This CDR3 is CSVEGRLNTEAFF. The CDR3 nucleotides are TGCAGCGTTGAAGGCAGATTGAACACTGAAGCTTTCTTT.

The chain links TRBV4-2 to TRBJ1-2; TRBD1 matches at 7 bases. The germline gives CDR1 LGHNA, CDR2 YNFKEQ. The CDR3 length is 15 residues. Losses at the gene ends were 0 bases for V and 3 bases for J; bases not matched to a gene: 4. The CDR3 bases are TGTGCCAGCAGCCAAGATAACAGGGGAGACTATGGCTACACCTTC. Protein product: CASSQDNRGDYGYTF.

CDR3 in amino acids: CASSQRDRWNNEQFF. The CDR3 DNA follows: TGTGCCAGCAGCCAAAGGGACAGGTGGAACAATGAGCAGTTCTTC. This chain joins TRBV3-1 (or the pseudogene TRBV3-2) and TRBJ2-1, with 8 bases fitting TRBD1. CDR1 and CDR2 (germline): LGHDT, YNNKEL (reference sequence). J was trimmed by 5 bases and V by 2 bases; bases with no gene match: 5. The CDR3 loop spans 15 amino acids.

The chain joins TRBV7-8 to TRBJ2-7; D gene unclear. The CDR3 sequence is 11 residues long. The germline V gene encodes CDR1 SGHVS and CDR2 FQNEAQ. V lost 3 bases and J 4 bases, leaving 4 bases between the germline ends. CDR3 loop: CASSFTYEQYF. The CDR3 DNA follows: TGTGCCAGCAGCTTCACTTACGAGCAGTACTTC.

The V gene is TRBV6-8, the J gene TRBJ1-2; 9 nucleotides agree with TRBD1. The CDR3 is made up of 16 amino acids. The J segment lost 4 bases and the V segment lost 6 bases, leaving 12 bases of the junction unmatched. Germline values: CDR1 MNHGY, CDR2 SAAAGT. CDR3 coding DNA: TGTGCCAGCAGGTCTAAACAGGGGGCGCTCGGCTATGGCTACACCTTC. Its protein product is CASRSKQGALGYGYTF.

This clone was observed once. The V gene is TRBV6-5, the J gene TRBJ2-7; TRBD1 matches 7 bases. Germline CDR1 MNHEY, CDR2 SVGAGI. J was trimmed by 2 bases and V by 8 bases; bases with no gene match: 6. The CDR3 extends over 13 amino acids. CDR3 protein: CASPPGQTYEQYF. DNA for the CDR3: TGTGCCAGCCCCCCGGGACAGACCTACGAGCAGTACTTC.

This clone was found a few times. This chain's CDR3 is CASSEGDSREKLFF. Written as DNA, the CDR3 is TGTGCCAGCAGTGAAGGAGACTCTAGGGAAAAACTGTTTTTT. The V and J genes are TRBV6-1 and TRBJ1-4; D gene unclear. The CDR3 consists of 14 residues. Deletions cut 1 base from V and 8 bases from J, with 11 bases between. From germline, CDR1 is MNHNS and CDR2 SASEGT.

The V gene is TRBV20-1, the J gene TRBJ1-2; D not certain. Trimming left V 3 bases short and J 6 bases short, with 11 bases between. CDR1 and CDR2 from the germline V gene are DFQATT and SNEGSKA (reference sequence). This CDR3 has 12 residues. The CDR3 loop is CSASFQFNGYTF. DNA of the CDR3: TGCAGTGCTAGTTTCCAGTTCAATGGCTACACCTTC.

The V call is TRBV6-4, the J call TRBJ1-1; D uncertain. There are 13 residues in the CDR3. From germline, CDR1 is MRHNA and CDR2 SNTAGT. The V gene lost 6 bases and the J gene lost 9 bases, with 17 bases spanning the gap. This chain's CDR3 is CASSPDGSNKAFF. CDR3 sequence (DNA): TGTGCCAGCAGCCCTGACGGATCTAATAAAGCTTTCTTT.

The rearrangement uses TRBV7-9 and TRBJ1-1; a possible D gene is TRBD1 (6 bases). This CDR3 is built from 16 residues. The germline CDR1 and CDR2 sequences are SEHNR and FQNEAQ (reference sequence). Trimming cost V 4 bases and J 0 bases, with 15 bases left between them. CDR3 sequence: CASSSGGPGVNTEAFF. CDR3 coding DNA: TGTGCCAGCAGCTCCGGGGGGCCAGGCGTGAACACTGAAGCTTTCTTT.

The chain is built from TRBV4-3 and TRBJ1-1; D unclear. V was pared by 0 bases and J by 4 bases, with 12 bases between. The CDR3 length is 15 residues. Germline assignment: CDR1 LGHNA and CDR2 YSLEER. The CDR3 sequence is CASSQEVQAPTEAFF. For the CDR3, the DNA is TGCGCCAGCAGCCAAGAGGTGCAGGCGCCCACTGAAGCTTTCTTT.

The rearrangement links TRBV30 to TRBJ1-2; D is perhaps TRBD1 (5 bases). CDR3 size: 13 residues. V lost 1 base and J lost 4, with 10 bases in between. CDR1 is GTSNPN, CDR2 SVGIG, per germline (reference sequence). DNA of the CDR3: TGTGCCTGGAGTGCCAGGGTTGGCTATGGCTACACCTTC. Protein sequence: CAWSARVGYGYTF.

J is TRBJ2-3 and V is TRBV5-6, with 8 bases that match TRBD2. Germline CDR1 reads SGHDT; CDR2 reads YYEEEE. Trimming cost V 2 bases and J 5 bases; bases outside gene matches: 7. This CDR3 is 15 amino acids long. Here the CDR3 DNA reads TGTGCCAGCAGCTTTAAGAGCGGGAGAGGAGATACGCAGTATTTT. Translated: CASSFKSGRGDTQYF.

CDR3 bases: TGTGCCATCAGGGCACTCTATGGCTACACCTTC. This translates into CAIRALYGYTF. The rearrangement uses TRBV10-3 and TRBJ1-2; unclear D gene. The CDR3 covers 11 residues. V was trimmed by 6 bases and J by 4 bases, leaving 6 bases between them. Germline assignment: CDR1 ENHRY and CDR2 SYGVKD.

The chain employs TRBV9 and TRBJ1-1, with D possibly TRBD1 on 6 matching bases. V lost 4 bases to trimming and J lost 1 base, with 17 bases between them. CDR1 SGDLS and CDR2 YYNGEE come from the germline V gene. This CDR3 has 16 amino acids. CDR3 sequence (DNA): TGTGCCAGCAGCCCCTACCGGGGGCTGGGGAACACTGAAGCTTTCTTT. The encoded protein is CASSPYRGLGNTEAFF.

The chain joins TRBV28 to TRBJ1-1, with D unclear. Germline V lookup: CDR1 MDHEN, CDR2 SYDVKM. Trimming took off 5 bases at V and 5 bases at J, with 12 bases between the two ends. The CDR3 consists of 13 residues. CDR3 sequence (DNA): TGTGCCAGCAGTATTTATGCCCGAACTGAAGCTTTCTTT. Encoded protein: CASSIYARTEAFF.

The chain couples TRBV24-1 to TRBJ1-4, with D perhaps matching TRBD1 (5 bases). The ends were cut back, 1 base at V and 11 bases at J, with 10 bases in the middle. Germline V gene data show CDR1 as KGHDR and CDR2 as SFDVKD. The CDR3 consists of 13 residues. CDR3 DNA: TGTGCCACCAGTGATTTTTCGGGGGGGAAACTGTTTTTT. This codes for CATSDFSGGKLFF.

The table lists this clone with a few counts. This rearrangement joins TRBV28 to TRBJ1-1, with a tentative D call TRBD1 (5 bases). The CDR3 consists of 12 residues. The germline gives CDR1 MDHEN, CDR2 SYDVKM. V shed 5 bases and J shed 4 bases, with 8 bases lying between them. CDR3 nucleotide sequence: TGTGCCAGCAGTCCGGGGCGCACTGAAGCTTTCTTT. This gives the protein CASSPGRTEAFF.

The gene calls are TRBV6-5 and TRBJ2-5, with TRBD2 identical over 7 bases. The CDR3 is 15 amino acids. From germline, CDR1 is MNHEY and CDR2 SVGAGI. The J segment lost 4 bases and the V segment lost 8 bases, leaving 13 bases of the junction unmatched. The chain's CDR3 is CASGKTSGIGETQYF. CDR3 DNA: TGTGCCAGCGGTAAAACGAGCGGGATTGGAGAGACCCAGTACTTC.